The T cell receptor beta chain described here comes from a study of cytomegalovirus exposure and HLA in healthy donors (dated by TCRdb to 2016 to 2017). About the study as a whole: An earlier analysis of some 500 of the donors reported 250 to 350 Gb of sequence data and 117 million unique TCR beta sequences from about 179 million T cells. An early release that covered roughly 600 HLA-typed donors contained approximately 320 gigabases of sequencing data and tens of millions of unique TCR sequences. Among the roughly 400 genotyped donors, around 81% belonged to the genetic ancestry cluster associated with self-reported Caucasian donors. The study was designed to test whether signatures of past pathogen exposure could be identified by cataloging public T cell receptors. Using immunosequencing, the study profiled T cell repertoires from 500 to 800 subjects and related those repertoires to cytomegalovirus serostatus. In addition to the first cohort of 666 subjects, a separate validation cohort of 120 different subjects was used. High-throughput TCR immunosequencing, statistical association of individual TCRs with disease status, and machine learning were combined to predict cytomegalovirus infection status. A later analysis re-analyzed previously published TCR beta repertoires from hundreds of donors and added high-resolution HLA genotyping to study TCR occurrence patterns. The later analysis used no new phenotypic data to find candidate immune exposures, relying instead on TCR beta sequences and their occurrence across donors. An earlier analysis of nearly 600 of the donors applied high-throughput TCR beta sequencing to assess whether each TCR beta V gene segment acted as functional or pseudogenic. Donor age, sex, ethnicity and CMV serostatus were compiled alongside the repertoire data. A later genetic analysis took genome-wide SNP genotypes for about 60% of the roughly 670 donors and used that subset as a discovery cohort. All discovery cohort repertoires had been generated using a single sequencing platform. HLA typing covered class I and class II loci at four-digit resolution. Typing coverage differed by locus: A, B, C, DRB1 and DQB1 were typed in roughly 620-630 donors, DQA1 in around 500, DPA1 in nearly 610, and DPB1 in 400 to 480. Because of strong linkage in the cohort, 5 or 6 DR-DQ haplotypes were treated as single units for association and clustering. Among roughly 370 genotyped donors of the cohort, an average of 235,054 unique TCR beta nucleotide sequences were sequenced per donor, roughly 20% of them non-productive. What the work shows at the level of the full study, not this receptor alone: Linkage disequilibrium might explain the correlated functional status among segregating V segments, but an unknown experimental factor could not be ruled out. According to a later analysis, parvovirus B19, influenza, CMV and Epstein-Barr virus appeared linked to several top co-occurrence clusters. In a later analysis, most CMV-associated TCR beta chains were found to appear HLA-restricted, with HLA associations seemingly driven largely by CMV exposure. In a later analysis, 16,951 TCR beta sequences were associated with specific HLA alleles at a false discovery rate of 0.05. The study gave a list of under 200 TCR beta chains associated with cytomegalovirus. HLA typing was unavailable for some donors at each locus, so association tests used only the typed subset. Roughly uniform sequencing depth across donors was assumed in presence/absence analyses, although this assumption may not hold. The earlier analysis of about 600 of the donors excluded some 16 rarely observed V segments, including chromosome 9 orphons, because counts were too low. According to a later analysis, TCR association rates differed among HLA loci, with DRB1 alleles showing the most associated TCRs and HLA-C alleles showing the fewest. Assigning TCR associations to individual alleles was difficult when HLA alleles, especially DR and DQ, strongly co-occurred. In a later genetic analysis, fewer N-insertions in productive TCRs were reported among donors in an Asian-associated ancestry cluster than the 666-donor mean. The classifier was reported to diagnose cytomegalovirus status with high specificity and sensitivity in both the original and validation cohorts. Only TCR beta chains were sequenced in this cohort, and the absence of alpha or paired-chain data limited detectable features. A cluster of highly shared sequence variants was judged likely to represent a technical artifact of the sequencing pipeline. In vitro tests confirmed that three of the cytomegalovirus-associated TCR beta chains recognize cytomegalovirus antigens. Immune exposure information for the cohort was limited to CMV serostatus. According to the authors, the approach could potentially be generalized to other disease states and immunological phenotypes. An earlier analysis of 587 of the donors showed that most TCR beta V segments appeared in productive rearrangements either about 87% or about 30% of the time, which broadly matched IMGT annotations. Most TCR sequences were observed very rarely across donors, whereas some public TCRs were present in many individuals. Compared with equally common non-associated chains, HLA-associated TCR beta chains in a later analysis were more clonally expanded and had lower generation probabilities. In a later genetic analysis, a missense DCLRE1C variant was associated with V-gene and J-gene trimming of TCR beta chains, and the association was replicated in an independent cohort. Some IMGT-functional V segments, including TRBV6-2 and TRBV6-3, could not be distinguished by the 87-base-pair reads and were therefore excluded. A further reported finding was that TCR beta sequences accurately predicted the HLA-A and HLA-B alleles for most subjects in the first cohort.

The cohort comprised some 730 healthy bone marrow donors. At the time of sampling, all cohort members were nominally healthy, though unrecorded immune exposures were likely present. The donor was CMV seronegative and was included in the group of over 300 seronegative cohort members. Each donor provided a peripheral blood sample, and peripheral blood mononuclear cells were used for TCR beta sequencing. The Qiagen DNeasy Blood Extraction Kit was used to extract genomic DNA from the blood cell samples. This clone was detected once. This clone's antigen is unknown. No qualities accompany the bases; no much larger clone lies one base away. Libraries were built with the immunoSEQ multiplex PCR assay. For the multiplex PCR, a mixture combining 60 forward primers for TCR Vbeta segments and 13 reverse primers for TCR Jbeta segments was used. A multiplex PCR assay on genomic DNA amplified the CDR3 region of rearranged TCR beta genes. The Illumina HiSeq System was used to sequence the amplified TCR beta libraries as 87-base-pair reads. Per the authors' processing: A later analysis tallied roughly 80 million unique TCR beta chains across the 666 repertoires, and some 10 million of those chains were shared by two or more donors. Raw reads were error-corrected and collapsed into unique sequences by a nearest-neighbor algorithm in which closely related sequences were merged to remove PCR and sequencing errors. V, D and J gene segments were assigned by aligning CDR3 sequences to IMGT reference sequences. For a sequence to be retained, a match of at least six nucleotides to both a V gene segment and a J gene segment was required. Rearrangements were classified as productive when the CDR3 lacked stop codons and remained in frame with V and J, and all other rearrangements were classified as non-productive. Following IMGT convention, CDR3 was defined as the stretch from the second conserved V-encoded cysteine up to the conserved J-encoded phenylalanine. In an earlier analysis of just under 600 of the donors, sequences lacking an unambiguous match to a single V gene segment were excluded. In an earlier analysis of 587 of the donors, a V segment was called functional when productive rearrangements were above 56.7%, and segregating when the standard deviation between donors exceeded 5%. A statistical classification framework was built for diagnosing cytomegalovirus status from the catalog of TCR beta chain sequences. V and J gene assignment, in a later analysis, came from comparing TCR nucleotide sequences with IMGT/GENE-DB human TR gene sequences. The TCRdist pipeline was used in a later analysis to assign CDR3 sequences and most-parsimonious VDJ recombination scenarios. A later analysis defined each TCR beta chain by its CDR3 amino acid sequence plus V-gene family, and excluded reads lacking a unique V-gene family. A later analysis removed 500 to 600 highly shared, low-generation-probability nucleotide sequences to deal with suspected cross-contamination and a sequencing artifact. A later analysis calculated a clonal expansion index for each public chain from normalized within-repertoire ranks of inferred template counts. In a later analysis, generation probabilities were computed using a VDJ recombination model fitted to out-of-frame rearrangements, and the results were checked against IGoR. A later analysis scored TCR-TCR, TCR-HLA and TCR-CMV co-occurrence with hypergeometric tests, applying a repertoire-size bias correction to TCR pairs. False discovery rates were estimated in a later analysis by permuting HLA or CMV assignments 20 times. In a later analysis, co-occurring TCRs were grouped using DBSCAN, and TCRdist sequence similarity was added for clustering within HLA-allele-positive subsets. For co-occurrence clustering, repertoires with fewer than 30,000 or more than 120,000 public chains were excluded, along with about five repertoires with anomalous nucleotide sharing. TCRdb limited this immuneACCESS table to in-frame rearrangements with V and J called. A share of clones is missing; checked studies link under half to unresolved V genes, and the rest is unexplained. V and J calls and clone size follow that table, whereas D and trimming were derived from the DNA. Across this sample there are about 150,000 clones, with 78% seen only once. The top ten clones comprise under 4% of the sample.

The junction carries 19 bases between V and J, which are trimmed by 6 bases and 4 bases respectively. The CDR3 starts with the cysteine, ends with the phenylalanine, and has 15 residues. Solely the CDR3 DNA is kept, with 45 bases framed from the first base. Via the germline V gene, CDR1 is MNHEY and CDR2 SVGAGI. Recombination connected TRBV6-5 to TRBJ2-7; TRBD1 is a possible D gene, resting on 6 matching bases. The TCR originated in a middle-aged woman in good health and CMV-seronegative. The specimen sequenced was PBMCs. The CDR3 reads as follows: CASSSLSDSLYEQYF. The nucleotide sequence reads TGTGCCAGCAGCTCGCTATCGGACAGCTTATACGAGCAGTACTTC.